Listed here are 8 T cell receptor beta chains from one sample, sequenced in a study of blood T cell repertoires in COVID-19 (dated by TCRdb to 2019 to 2021). To prepare the library, the immunoSEQ multiplex PCR assay was applied. This immuneACCESS table, as held by TCRdb, lists in-frame sequences with V and J called but not all clones. Of the missing ones, under half trace to an unresolved V gene in checked studies; the others have no known cause. The sample table records about 110,000 clones; roughly 80% of these occur just once. In total, the top ten clones hold roughly 1.5% of the sample. Source material: peripheral blood. The receptors originated from a man aged 45 to 65 with acute or convalescent COVID-19.

The rearrangement links TRBV30 to TRBJ1-1; D gene ambiguous. Trimming removed 3 bases at V and 6 bases at J, with 8 bases between. The CDR3 has 11 residues. Germline V gene sequence: CDR1 GTSNPN, CDR2 SVGIG (reference sequence). This chain's CDR3 is CAWSELSEAFF. The DNA of the CDR3 is TGTGCCTGGAGCGAGTTGTCTGAAGCTTTCTTT.

The chain has TRBV10-3 and TRBJ1-2; 8 nucleotides line up with TRBD1. The CDR3 has 12 amino acids. Germline CDR1 ENHRY, CDR2 SYGVKD. The junction had 9 bases not matched to a gene; V was cut back by 10 bases and J by 8 bases. In nucleotides, the CDR3 is TGTGCCACCCTCCAGGGGGCTAGAGGCTACACCTTC. Translation gives CATLQGARGYTF.

The rearrangement uses TRBV5-5 and TRBJ1-4; D perhaps matches TRBD1 (5 bases). The CDR3 spans 14 residues. The germline V gene encodes CDR1 SGHKS and CDR2 YYEKEE (reference sequence). The ends were cut back, 0 bases at V and 8 bases at J, with 11 bases in the middle. The CDR3 sequence is CASSLEGYWEKLFF. The CDR3 DNA reads TGTGCCAGCAGCTTGGAGGGGTATTGGGAAAAACTGTTTTTT.

V and J are TRBV19 and TRBJ1-1, with D hard to call. CDR1 is LNHDA, CDR2 SQIVND, per germline (reference sequence). The CDR3 consists of 12 residues. Deletions cut 4 bases from V and 1 base from J, with 4 bases between. CDR3 loop: CASSTGNTEAFF. CDR3 coding DNA: TGTGCCAGTAGTACAGGGAACACTGAAGCTTTCTTT.

The chain combines TRBV7-3 with TRBJ1-1; D may be TRBD1 (5 bases). Trimming shortened V by 4 bases and J by 6 bases, and 9 bases separated the two germline ends. Germline assignment: CDR1 SGHTA and CDR2 FQGTGA. This CDR3 is built from 12 residues. CDR3 residues: CASSSSGSEAFF. CDR3 in DNA: TGTGCCAGCAGCTCCTCAGGGTCTGAAGCTTTCTTT. The variable domain in full, completed from reference TRBV7-3 and TRBJ1-1, reads GAGVSQTPSNKVTEKGKYVELRCDPISGHTALYWYRQSLGQGPEFLIYFQGTGAADDSGLPNDRFFAVRPEGSVSTLKIQRTERGDSAVYLCASSSSGSEAFFGQGTRLTVV.

The genes are TRBV4-1 and TRBJ1-3, with TRBD1 matching over 9 bases. The CDR3 is 15 amino acids. V dropped 4 bases and J dropped 2; count of bases not matched to a gene: 3. Germline V gene sequence: CDR1 MGHRA, CDR2 YSYEKL. The CDR3: CASSLTGGPGNTIYF. CDR3 nucleotide sequence: TGCGCCAGCAGCCTTACAGGGGGCCCTGGAAACACCATATATTTT.

The V call is TRBV5-4, the J call TRBJ2-2; D unresolved. V was pared by 4 bases and J by 3 bases, with 7 bases between. This CDR3 is built from 13 residues. Germline CDR1 reads SGHNT; CDR2 reads YYREEE (reference sequence). CDR3 DNA sequence: TGTGCCAGCAGCCCTAGTGACACCGGGGAGCTGTTTTTT. Its translation: CASSPSDTGELFF.

The J gene is TRBJ1-1, the V gene TRBV5-1, with unresolved D. The CDR3 is 14 residues long. The germline CDR1 and CDR2 sequences are SGHRS and YFSETQ. Between the trimmed V and J ends, which lost 0 bases and 1 base, there was a span of 7 bases. This chain's CDR3 is CASSLGRRNTEAFF. CDR3 DNA: TGCGCCAGCAGCTTGGGTCGCAGGAACACTGAAGCTTTCTTT.